The 19 T cell receptor beta chains presented below share a single source sample, sequenced in a study of blood T cell repertoires in COVID-19. Using immunoSEQ multiplex PCR, the repertoire was profiled, and TCRdb retains in-frame clones only, with some absent. The sample holds about 100,000 clones, over 65% seen once. Material: peripheral blood. The receptors were gathered from a human donor in a cohort sampled during active COVID-19.

This chain links TRBV30 with TRBJ2-1, with D unclear. Between the trimmed V and J ends, which lost 0 bases and 0 bases, there was a span of 9 bases. The CDR3 has 15 amino acids. Germline assignment: CDR1 GTSNPN and CDR2 SVGIG (reference sequence). CDR3 amino acids: CAWSVQHNSYNEQFF. Here the CDR3 DNA reads TGTGCCTGGAGTGTACAACATAACTCCTACAATGAGCAGTTCTTC.

The chain joins TRBV21-1 to TRBJ2-7; the table calls TRBD2, which could not be checked here. TRBV21-1 is tagged as a pseudogene. The CDR3 covers 18 residues. The CDR3, as DNA: TGTGCCAGCAGCAAAGAACGGGATTGGACTGGGGGGGCCTACGAGCAGTACTTC. Protein: CASSKERDWTGGAYEQYF.

The CDR3 DNA is TGTGCCAGTAGTCCACAGGGCGCGGGTGGTGAAAAACTGTTTTTT. Protein sequence: CASSPQGAGGEKLFF. The chain couples TRBV19 to TRBJ1-4, with a tentative D call TRBD1 (6 bases). Trimming shortened V by 5 bases and J by 7 bases, and 17 bases separated the two germline ends. CDR3 length: 15 amino acids. Germline assignment: CDR1 LNHDA and CDR2 SQIVND (reference sequence).

The V gene is TRBV27, the J gene TRBJ2-1, with TRBD2 identical over 12 bases. This CDR3 comprises 18 residues. The junction had 12 bases not matched to a gene; V was cut back by 5 bases and J by 4 bases. Germline V gene lookup returns CDR1 MNHEY and CDR2 SMNVEV (reference sequence). The CDR3 nucleotides read TGTGCCAGCAGTCAGACTAGCGGGAGATCCCTAAGGTACAATGAGCAGTTCTTC. Its translation: CASSQTSGRSLRYNEQFF.

There are a few counts of this clone. V usage is TRBV7-9 and J usage is TRBJ1-4; D is perhaps TRBD1 (5 bases). This CDR3 comprises 14 residues. V gave up 4 bases and J gave up 2 bases, with 8 bases separating them. Germline-derived CDR1 and CDR2 are SEHNR and FQNEAQ (reference sequence). CDR3 residues: CASSSGGTNEKLFF. In nucleotides, the CDR3 is TGTGCCAGCAGCTCGGGGGGGACTAATGAAAAACTGTTTTTT.

The V gene is TRBV6-5, the J gene TRBJ1-4; 7 bases align to TRBD1. The CDR3 consists of 15 residues. Germline V gene lookup returns CDR1 MNHEY and CDR2 SVGAGI. V was pared by 7 bases and J by 0 bases, with 5 bases of the junction left unmatched. CDR3 region: CASKQGTATNEKLFF. The CDR3 nucleotides are TGTGCCAGCAAACAGGGGACTGCAACTAATGAAAAACTGTTTTTT.

This sequence joins TRBV6-2 or TRBV6-3 and TRBJ2-7; D remains unclear. The V and J ends lost 3 bases and 6 bases respectively, with 15 bases between them. Germline CDR1 reads MNHEY; CDR2 reads SVGEGT. CDR3 length equals 14 residues. In nucleotides, the CDR3 is TGTGCCAGCAGTTATCGGCTATCCACGGGCGAGCAGTACTTC. Translating gives CASSYRLSTGEQYF.

The gene calls are TRBV3-1 (or the pseudogene TRBV3-2) and TRBJ2-7; D might be TRBD1 (6 bases). Germline loops: CDR1 LGHDT, CDR2 YNNKEL (reference sequence). CDR3 length: 15 amino acids. V lost 2 bases and J 5 bases, leaving 16 bases between the germline ends. CDR3 protein: CASSQRGRGADEQYF. The CDR3, as DNA: TGTGCCAGCAGCCAAAGGGGCAGGGGCGCCGACGAGCAGTACTTC.

The CDR3 region is CASNQGLNTEAFF. Here the CDR3 DNA reads TGTGCCAGTAATCAGGGTTTGAACACTGAAGCTTTCTTT. The chain is built from TRBV19 and TRBJ1-1; the D gene is possibly TRBD1 (5 bases). This CDR3 has 13 amino acids. Germline CDR1 reads LNHDA; CDR2 reads SQIVND (reference sequence). Between the trimmed V and J ends, which lost 7 bases and 0 bases, there was a span of 9 bases.

The rearrangement links TRBV10-3 to TRBJ2-2; D is possibly TRBD1 (6 bases). The CDR3 sequence is 13 residues long. Germline lookup yields CDR1 ENHRY and CDR2 SYGVKD. Trimming pared 8 bases from V and 3 bases from J, leaving 10 bases between. The CDR3 coding sequence is TGTGCCATCGAGCAGGGGCACACCGGGGAGCTGTTTTTT. It encodes CAIEQGHTGELFF.

The rearrangement joins TRBV19 to TRBJ2-3; 11 bases align to TRBD2. The junction had 10 bases not matched to a gene; V was cut back by 2 bases and J by 6 bases. The germline CDR1 and CDR2 sequences are LNHDA and SQIVND (reference sequence). The CDR3 runs 17 residues. CDR3 nucleotide sequence: TGTGCCAGTAGTATAAAAATGACTAGCGGGGCAGGGGATACGCAGTATTTT. Amino acids: CASSIKMTSGAGDTQYF.

The chain is built from TRBV3-1 (or the pseudogene TRBV3-2) and TRBJ2-1, with D possibly TRBD2 on 6 matching bases. V was cut by 3 bases and J by 4 bases, with 10 bases left in between. This CDR3 region has 14 residues. Germline values: CDR1 LGHDT, CDR2 YNNKEL (reference sequence). The DNA of the CDR3 is TGTGCCAGCAGCCAGGGAGGACTATACAATGAGCAGTTCTTC. It specifies CASSQGGLYNEQFF.

This chain links TRBV3-1 (or the pseudogene TRBV3-2) with TRBJ1-3, with 9 bases matching TRBD1. The CDR3 runs 16 residues. The V gene end was trimmed by 4 bases and the J gene end by 1 base; junction bases not matched to a gene: 5. Germline CDR1 and CDR2: LGHDT and YNNKEL (reference sequence). The CDR3 DNA reads TGTGCCAGCAGCCCCGGACAGGGGAGATCTGGAAACACCATATATTTT. Protein: CASSPGQGRSGNTIYF.

This chain uses TRBV6-5 with TRBJ1-5; 8 positions agree with TRBD1. With V trimmed by 7 bases and J by 6 bases, 11 bases remained unmatched. The CDR3 is made up of 15 amino acids. The germline V gene encodes CDR1 MNHEY and CDR2 SVGAGI. This CDR3 is CASTDGQGLSQPQHF. The CDR3 nucleotides read TGTGCCAGCACCGACGGACAGGGTCTTAGTCAGCCCCAGCATTTT.

The rearrangement joins TRBV6-4 to TRBJ1-1; tentative D call: TRBD1 (6 bases). The CDR3 loop spans 13 amino acids. Germline lookup yields CDR1 MRHNA and CDR2 SNTAGT. Trimming removed 6 bases from V and 1 base from J, with 9 bases in between. CDR3 residues: CASRLGANTEAFF. The DNA for the CDR3 is TGTGCCAGCAGGTTGGGGGCGAACACTGAAGCTTTCTTT.

The rearrangement uses TRBV5-1 and TRBJ2-2; 8 bases match TRBD2. Per germline, CDR1 SGHRS and CDR2 YFSETQ. This CDR3 is 18 amino acids long. V dropped 4 bases and J dropped 5; count of bases not matched to a gene: 16. As DNA, the CDR3 is TGCGCCAGCAGCAGCGGAGAAACTAGCGGCGGCTTAACCGGGGAGCTGTTTTTT. It encodes CASSSGETSGGLTGELFF.

This sequence joins TRBV2 and TRBJ1-2; D gene uncertain. V was shortened by 4 bases and J by 8 bases, with 11 bases between the two germline ends. The CDR3 has 12 amino acids. CDR1 and CDR2 from the germline V gene are SNHLY and FYNNEI. The DNA for the CDR3 is TGTGCCAGCAGTGGACTGAGGTTGGGCTACACCTTC. This encodes CASSGLRLGYTF.

This sequence joins TRBV30 and TRBJ2-1, with 7 bases aligning to TRBD1. The CDR3 sequence is 15 residues long. Unmatched junction bases numbered 16, after V lost 5 bases and J lost 9 bases. The germline gives CDR1 GTSNPN, CDR2 SVGIG (reference sequence). DNA of the CDR3: TGTGCCTGGGAGGGGCGACAGGGATTTACGTCTGAGCAGTTCTTC. It translates to CAWEGRQGFTSEQFF. Based on the CDR3 plus reference TRBV30 and TRBJ2-1, the full variable domain is SQTIHQWPATLVQPVGSPLSLECTVEGTSNPNLYWYRQAAGRGLQLLFYSVGIGQISSEVPQNLSASRPQDRQFILSSKKLLLSDSGFYLCAWEGRQGFTSEQFFGPGTRLTVL.

The chain combines TRBV5-1 with TRBJ2-2; 7 bases line up with TRBD1. The CDR3 covers 15 residues. Per the germline V gene, CDR1 is SGHRS and CDR2 is YFSETQ. Trimming at V came to 7 bases and at J to 0 bases, leaving 6 bases not matched to a gene. CDR3 nucleotides: TGCGCCAGCGGAAAGGGGGCTGCGAACACCGGGGAGCTGTTTTTT. Protein: CASGKGAANTGELFF.